These T cell receptor beta chains were read from a single sample in a study of cytomegalovirus exposure and HLA in healthy donors. TCRdb keeps only in-frame clones here, not all; method: immunoSEQ multiplex PCR. The data show about 150,000 clones, roughly 86% seen once. Sequencing input: PBMCs. These receptors were obtained from a human donor in good health. Each CDR3 is given with its conserved first and last residue. A D gene is named only where the DNA matches it firmly. The listing skips clone size in some rows; elsewhere it reads once, few, many or a size class.

cdr3_length,clone_size,d_call,v_call,j_call,cdr3_nt,cdr3_aa
18,.,.,TRBV9,TRBJ2-6,TGTGCCAGCAGCCCAACCCGCCAGTCCAAAGATGGGGCCAACGTCCTGACTTTC,CASSPTRQSKDGANVLTF
14,.,.,TRBV13,TRBJ2-7,TGTGCCAGCAGCTTAGCCAGGGGAGGGTACGAGCAGTACTTC,CASSLARGGYEQYF
14,.,TRBD2,TRBV2,TRBJ2-2,TGTGCCAGCAGGTTTAGCGGGAGCACCGGGGAGCTGTTTTTT,CASRFSGSTGELFF
16,.,TRBD2,TRBV12-5,TRBJ2-7,TGTGCTAGTGGGGGGACTAGCGGGAGGTGGACCTACGAGCAGTACTTC,CASGGTSGRWTYEQYF
14,once,.,TRBV6-1,TRBJ2-7,TGTGCCAGCAAAGGCAGGGTGGGCTCCTACGAGCAGTACTTC,CASKGRVGSYEQYF
14,.,.,TRBV18,TRBJ1-4,TGTGCCAGCTCGCCGACAGGCGACAGTGAAAAACTGTTTTTT,CASSPTGDSEKLFF
14,.,TRBD1,TRBV7-4,TRBJ1-5,TGTGCCAGCAGCAAACAGGGGGCTGGTCAGCCCCAGCATTTT,CASSKQGAGQPQHF
15,.,.,TRBV27,TRBJ2-5,TGTGCCAGTTCCTCTCGGGTCTCCCAAGGAGGGACCCAGTACTTC,CASSSRVSQGGTQYF
17,.,TRBD2,TRBV2,TRBJ2-7,TGTGCCAGCAGTCAAACGTCCCCGGGACTATCCTCCTACGAGCAGTACTTC,CASSQTSPGLSSYEQYF
15,.,.,TRBV7-9,TRBJ1-3,TGTGCCAGCAGGGCCGGGGAGGCCTCTGGAAACACCATATATTTT,CASRAGEASGNTIYF
12,.,.,TRBV7-3,TRBJ2-2,TGTGCCAGCAGCTCTAACACCGGGGAGCTGTTTTTT,CASSSNTGELFF
17,.,.,TRBV4-1,TRBJ1-5,TGCGCCAGCAGCCAAGATAGGGGAACCGGGAGCAATCAGCCCCAGCATTTT,CASSQDRGTGSNQPQHF
15,.,TRBD2,TRBV7-8,TRBJ2-7,TGTGCCAGCAGCTTAGCAGCGGGAGGGCCCTACGAGCAGTACTTC,CASSLAAGGPYEQYF
12,.,.,TRBV7-2,TRBJ2-1,TGTGCCAGCAGCTTAGAGGGGTACGAGCAGTTCTTC,CASSLEGYEQFF
14,.,.,TRBV5-1,TRBJ2-7,TGCGCCAGCAGCTCCCGGGACACCACCTACGAGCAGTACTTC,CASSSRDTTYEQYF
18,.,TRBD1,TRBV15,TRBJ1-4,TGTGCCACCAGCAGAGATTCACCTTTAAACTCGGGACAGTTAAAACTGTTTTTT,CATSRDSPLNSGQLKLFF
15,.,.,TRBV10-3,TRBJ2-7,TGTGCCATCAGTGAACTGCCTAGAGGGTCCTACGAGCAGTACTTC,CAISELPRGSYEQYF
16,.,.,TRBV7-8,TRBJ2-6,TGTGCCAGCAGCTTAATTAGGGGCTCTGGGGCCAACGTCCTGACTTTC,CASSLIRGSGANVLTF
16,.,TRBD1,TRBV29-1,TRBJ1-2,TGCAGCGTTGAAGACGGAAAGACAGGGGCATCCTATGGCTACACCTTC,CSVEDGKTGASYGYTF
14,once,TRBD1,TRBV5-1,TRBJ1-2,TGCGCCAGCAGCCCATCGGACAGGGTATATGGCTACACCTTC,CASSPSDRVYGYTF
14,.,TRBD1,TRBV5-1,TRBJ1-1,TGCGCCAGCAATCCCGGACAGGGTTGGTCTGAAGCTTTCTTT,CASNPGQGWSEAFF
15,.,TRBD1,TRBV14,TRBJ1-4,TGTGCCAGCAGCCGGGACCGGCAGGGGGATGAAAAACTGTTTTTT,CASSRDRQGDEKLFF
15,.,TRBD1,TRBV14,TRBJ2-7,TGTGCCAGCAGCCAAGGGGACAGGGGGCTCGACGAGCAGTACTTC,CASSQGDRGLDEQYF
15,few,.,TRBV27,TRBJ1-2,TGTGCCAGCAGAAGAGGGACACGGGCTAACTATGGCTACACCTTC,CASRRGTRANYGYTF
15,.,TRBD2,TRBV7-3,TRBJ2-5,TGTGCCAGCAGCCGAAGCGGGGGATTGGGAGAGACCCAGTACTTC,CASSRSGGLGETQYF
13,.,TRBD1,TRBV6-5,TRBJ2-5,TGTGCCAGCAGTTACAAAGGGGGCGAGACCCAGTACTTC,CASSYKGGETQYF
12,few,.,TRBV7-9,TRBJ1-1,TGTGCCAGCAGCCTGACAGGAGTTGAAGCTTTCTTT,CASSLTGVEAFF
14,once,.,TRBV6-6,TRBJ1-5,TGTGCCAGCACCCCTGGGGGCCGCAGTCGGCCCCAGCATTTT,CASTPGGRSRPQHF
17,few,.,TRBV7-9,TRBJ1-2,TGTGCCAGCAGCTTAGCGGGGGCCCTCGGAGCTAACTATGGCTACACCTTC,CASSLAGALGANYGYTF
13,.,.,TRBV29-1,TRBJ1-2,TGCAGCGTTGCTGACAGTCCCAACTATGGCTACACCTTC,CSVADSPNYGYTF
13,.,.,TRBV28,TRBJ1-3,TGTGCCAGCAGTTTTAGCGGGGGAAACACCATATATTTT,CASSFSGGNTIYF
14,.,TRBD2,TRBV7-2,TRBJ2-7,TGTGCCAGCAGCTTGGGACTAGGCGGGTACGAGCAGTACTTC,CASSLGLGGYEQYF
14,.,TRBD1,TRBV28,TRBJ1-5,TGTGCCGCAAGTCTGGGACAGGGCAATCAGCCCCAGCATTTT,CAASLGQGNQPQHF
16,.,.,TRBV5-4,TRBJ2-1,TGTGCCAGCAGCTTGTCTGCCCGGACTATCGACAATGAGCAGTTCTTC,CASSLSARTIDNEQFF
16,.,TRBD1,TRBV6-5,TRBJ1-2,TGTGCCAGCAGTTACCGAGGGACAGACAGATTGAGGGGCTACACCTTC,CASSYRGTDRLRGYTF
15,.,TRBD2,TRBV6-1,TRBJ2-1,TGTGCCAGCAGTGACGGACTAGCGGGCCACAATGAGCAGTTCTTC,CASSDGLAGHNEQFF
14,.,TRBD2,TRBV5-1,TRBJ2-1,TGCGCCAGCAGCATAGCGGGGGGGTCCAATGAGCAGTTCTTC,CASSIAGGSNEQFF
15,.,.,TRBV14,TRBJ2-2,TGTGCCAGCAGCCAAGCAGGGGCGAACACCGGGGAGCTGTTTTTT,CASSQAGANTGELFF
14,.,TRBD1,TRBV2,TRBJ2-5,TGTGCCAGCAGGCCCGACAGGGCTCAAGAGACCCAGTACTTC,CASRPDRAQETQYF
12,few,.,TRBV4-1,TRBJ2-5,TGCGCCAGCAGCCAAACTCAAGAGACCCAGTACTTC,CASSQTQETQYF
13,once,.,TRBV14,TRBJ1-1,TGTGCCAGCAGCCACCGGGGGAACACTGAAGCTTTCTTT,CASSHRGNTEAFF
11,.,.,TRBV20-1,TRBJ1-2,TGCAGTGCCCAACACAAGTTTGGCTACACCTTC,CSAQHKFGYTF
15,.,.,TRBV7-6,TRBJ2-1,TGTGCCAGCAGCGCAGGGGTCACGGCAAAGAATGAGCAGTTCTTC,CASSAGVTAKNEQFF
15,.,TRBD1,TRBV6-1,TRBJ1-1,TGTGCCAGCAGTAGAGGACAGGGGTTGAACACTGAAGCTTTCTTT,CASSRGQGLNTEAFF
18,.,TRBD2,TRBV27,TRBJ2-3,TGTGCCAGCAGTTCCAGGACTAGCGGGAGGGCCTTAGGAGATACGCAGTATTTT,CASSSRTSGRALGDTQYF
14,.,.,TRBV28,TRBJ2-1,TGTGCCAGCAGTGCAGCGGGACACTACAATGAGCAGTTCTTC,CASSAAGHYNEQFF
16,once,TRBD2,TRBV28,TRBJ2-1,TGTGCCAGCAGGGATTTGGCTACTAGCGGGGACAATGAGCAGTTCTTC,CASRDLATSGDNEQFF
11,few,.,TRBV30,TRBJ1-1,TGTGCCTGGAGTAGGCGCGGTGAAGCTTTCTTT,CAWSRRGEAFF
19,.,.,TRBV14,TRBJ2-7,TGTGCCAGCAGCCAAGGCATAAGTGTGGCAGGACTTAGCTCCTACGAGCAGTACTTC,CASSQGISVAGLSSYEQYF
12,.,.,TRBV6-5,TRBJ1-1,TGTGCCAGCAACTCCGGGAACACTGAAGCTTTCTTT,CASNSGNTEAFF
15,.,TRBD2,TRBV9,TRBJ2-1,TGTGCCAGCAGCCCTTATGCTAGCGGAGCGAATGAGCAGTTCTTC,CASSPYASGANEQFF
15,.,TRBD1,TRBV18,TRBJ1-1,TGTGCCAGCTCACCTCTACAGGGGCAGGGCACTGAAGCTTTCTTT,CASSPLQGQGTEAFF
19,.,TRBD2,TRBV2,TRBJ2-7,TGTGCCAGCAGTGGAAGGAGGACTAGCGGGAGGCTAAGGGACCACGAGCAGTACTTC,CASSGRRTSGRLRDHEQYF
15,.,.,TRBV6-6,TRBJ1-2,TGTGCCAGCAGGGCCGACAGGAGCTATAACTATGGCTACACCTTC,CASRADRSYNYGYTF
14,.,TRBD1,TRBV4-3,TRBJ1-1,TGCGCCAGCAGCCACACAGGGGGCGGCACTGAAGCTTTCTTT,CASSHTGGGTEAFF